Each of the 30 T cell receptor beta chains below was sequenced from the same sample in a study of T-cell memory formation after mild COVID-19. A single record per CDR3 protein comes from TCRdb applying MiXCR to the 5' RACE reads. The sample carries around 470,000 distinct CDR3 sequences, 20% recorded once. Material for sequencing was PBMCs or a T cell subset sorted from them (not recorded which). These receptors originate from an adult woman who had mild COVID-19 (a few samples of this study predate the infection). Cell type and time point are not known.

The chain has TRBV11-1 and TRBJ2-7; D is tentatively TRBD1 or TRBD2 (5 bases each). CDR1 and CDR2 from the germline V gene are SGHAT and FQDESV (reference sequence). The CDR3 consists of 15 residues. Trimming took off 5 bases at V and 1 base at J, with 15 bases between the two ends. The CDR3 reads CASSGPGPLSYEQYF. CDR3 DNA: TGTGCCAGCAGCGGACCGGGACCACTTTCCTACGAGCAGTACTTC. The variable domain in full, with the rest retrieved from reference TRBV11-1 and TRBJ2-7, is EAEVAQSPRYKITEKSQAVAFWCDPISGHATLYWYRQILGQGPELLVQFQDESVVDDSQLPKDRFSAERLKGVDSTLKIQPAELGDSAMYLCASSGPGPLSYEQYFGPGTRLTVT.

This chain links TRBV7-9 with TRBJ2-5, with 11 bases aligning to TRBD2. This CDR3 spans 15 amino acids. V lost 0 bases to trimming and J lost 5 bases; unmatched junction nucleotides: 2. Germline-derived CDR1 and CDR2 are SEHNR and FQNEAQ (reference sequence). CDR3 sequence reads: CASSLAGLADETQYF. In nucleotides, the CDR3 is TGTGCCAGCAGCTTAGCGGGACTAGCGGACGAGACCCAGTACTTC.

This clonotype was recorded a few times. This sequence joins TRBV5-6 and TRBJ2-1; unclear D gene. Germline V lookup: CDR1 SGHDT, CDR2 YYEEEE. Between the trimmed V and J ends, which lost 2 bases and 15 bases, there was a span of 12 bases. This CDR3 has 11 amino acids. CDR3 protein: CASSLLGILFF. DNA for the CDR3: TGTGCCAGCAGCTTACTGGGGATTTTGTTCTTC.

This rearrangement joins TRBV13 to TRBJ2-7; TRBD1 matches at 7 bases. After removal of 5 bases from V and 7 bases from J, the junction contained 11 bases not matched to a gene. Germline values: CDR1 PRHDT, CDR2 FYEKMQ (reference sequence). This CDR3 comprises 14 residues. In DNA form, the CDR3 reads TGTGCCAGCAGCACAATGGGACAGATGGAGGAGCAGTACTTC. Translated, it gives CASSTMGQMEEQYF.

This clonotype occurred a few times. The V gene is TRBV9, the J gene TRBJ1-2, with D hard to call. This CDR3 spans 13 amino acids. V was clipped by 0 bases and J by 8 bases, with 11 bases between them. Germline CDR1 and CDR2: SGDLS and YYNGEE. The CDR3 DNA follows: TGTGCCAGCAGCGTAGAACAGAGAGGAGGCTACACCTTC. Amino acid sequence: CASSVEQRGGYTF.

The chain carries TRBV6-2 or TRBV6-3 and TRBJ2-5; 8 bases map to TRBD2. Germline V gene sequence: CDR1 MNHEY, CDR2 SVGEGT. The CDR3 is 16 amino acids. The ends lost 6 bases at V and 5 bases at J; junction bases unmatched: 14. CDR3 residues: CASSSTSDKLGETQYF. The CDR3 nucleotides are TGTGCCAGCAGCTCGACTAGCGACAAGTTGGGGGAGACCCAGTACTTC.

This chain connects TRBV12-3 or TRBV12-4 to TRBJ1-4, with TRBD1 matching over 7 bases. The CDR3 covers 14 residues. V gave up 7 bases and J gave up 11 bases; unmatched junction bases: 13. This CDR3 is CASTPGGGPKKLFF. CDR3 DNA sequence: TGTGCCAGCACTCCAGGGGGGGGACCGAAGAAACTGTTTTTT.

Many counts were recorded for this clonotype. The gene calls are TRBV7-9 and TRBJ2-5; D is uncertain. This CDR3 contains 14 residues. Between the trimmed V and J ends, which lost 3 bases and 5 bases, there was a span of 13 bases. Looked up from germline, CDR1 is SEHNR and CDR2 is FQNEAQ (reference sequence). The CDR3 coding sequence is TGTGCCAGCAGCTTCGGCGTCCGACGGGAGACCCAGTACTTC. As protein: CASSFGVRRETQYF.

This clonotype showed up many times. The chain couples TRBV5-1 to TRBJ2-1; 8 positions agree with TRBD2. The CDR3 loop spans 16 amino acids. J lost 5 bases, V lost 1 base, and 8 bases had no gene match. Germline V gene data show CDR1 as SGHRS and CDR2 as YFSETQ. The CDR3 here is CASSLRREGLNNEQFF. Here the CDR3 DNA reads TGCGCCAGCAGCTTGAGACGGGAGGGCCTTAACAATGAGCAGTTCTTC.

This clonotype was counted only a few times. V and J are TRBV9 and TRBJ2-1; 8 nucleotides agree with TRBD2. Germline CDR1 is SGDLS and CDR2 is YYNGEE. The CDR3 totals 18 residues. V was clipped by 0 bases and J by 1 base; unmatched bases: 9. The DNA of the CDR3 is TGTGCCAGCAGCGTAGAGGGAGCGGGGGCTCCTTCCTACAATGAGCAGTTCTTC. Translating gives CASSVEGAGAPSYNEQFF.

The CDR3 nucleotides are TGTGCCAGCAGCAAAGGGGAAGGCAGCCGGGCTGGAGATACGCAGTATTTT. Translated, it gives CASSKGEGSRAGDTQYF. The chain carries TRBV21-1 and TRBJ2-3; the listed D gene, TRBD2, was not tested against the DNA. TRBV21-1 is a listed pseudogene. The CDR3 contains 17 residues.

The V and J genes are TRBV6-1 and TRBJ1-2; D gene uncertain. Trimming took 10 bases from V and 3 from J, leaving 18 bases between them. The CDR3 loop spans 14 amino acids. Germline V gives CDR1 MNHNS, CDR2 SASEGT. This CDR3 reads CAKPGYPLDYGYTF. CDR3 coding DNA: TGTGCCAAGCCCGGGTACCCACTAGACTATGGCTACACCTTC.

This chain uses TRBV7-2 with TRBJ2-7; the match to TRBD2 covers 7 bases. J was trimmed by 1 base and V by 5 bases; bases with no gene match: 14. CDR3 size: 17 residues. Germline V gives CDR1 SGHTA, CDR2 FQGNSA. The CDR3 nucleotides are TGTGCCAGCAGCCGTGGGGGGGTGGGGCCGAAGTCCTACGAGCAGTACTTC. Amino acid sequence: CASSRGGVGPKSYEQYF.

The V call is TRBV18, the J call TRBJ2-7; D not resolved. The germline V gene encodes CDR1 KGHSH and CDR2 LQKENI. CDR3 length: 14 residues. V was shortened by 3 bases and J by 0 bases, with 9 bases between the two germline ends. CDR3 in amino acids: CASSPSTSSYEQYF. The CDR3 DNA reads TGTGCCAGCTCACCTTCGACAAGCTCCTACGAGCAGTACTTC.

This clonotype turned up a few times. The chain uses TRBV9 and TRBJ2-7; tentatively, D is TRBD1 or TRBD2 (5 bases each). Trimming removed 0 bases from V and 2 bases from J, with 9 bases in between. This CDR3 is 14 amino acids long. Looked up from germline, CDR1 is SGDLS and CDR2 is YYNGEE. CDR3 amino acids: CASSVELGAYEQYF. In nucleotides, the CDR3 is TGTGCCAGCAGCGTAGAGCTGGGGGCCTACGAGCAGTACTTC. The whole variable domain, remainder taken from reference TRBV9 and TRBJ2-7, is DSGVTQTPKHLITATGQRVTLRCSPRSGDLSVYWYQQSLDQGLQFLIQYYNGEERAKGNILERFSAQQFPDLHSELNLSSLELGDSALYFCASSVELGAYEQYFGPGTRLTVT.

The gene calls are TRBV20-1 and TRBJ1-2; D not certain. CDR1 and CDR2 (germline): DFQATT, SNEGSKA (reference sequence). The CDR3 loop spans 12 amino acids. V gave up 0 bases and J gave up 3 bases, with 5 bases separating them. The CDR3 DNA sequence: TGCAGTGCTAGAGATTCAGACTATGGCTACACCTTC. This sequence encodes CSARDSDYGYTF.

This clonotype appeared a few times. CDR3 sequence (DNA): TGTGCCAGCAGTTCGACAGTAAATGAGCAGTTCTTC. This codes for CASSSTVNEQFF. The chain uses TRBV12-3 or TRBV12-4 and TRBJ2-1; a weak D match, TRBD1 (5 bases). V was pared by 4 bases and J by 7 bases, with 8 bases between. The CDR3 has 12 residues.

This clonotype has just a few counts. V usage is TRBV12-3 or TRBV12-4 and J usage is TRBJ2-1, with 13 bases identical to TRBD2. The V gene end was trimmed by 5 bases and the J gene end by 2 bases; junction bases not matched to a gene: 6. The CDR3 covers 17 residues. The CDR3: CASSARLAGGPYNEQFF. Here the CDR3 DNA reads TGTGCCAGCAGTGCGCGACTAGCGGGGGGCCCCTACAATGAGCAGTTCTTC.

This clonotype appeared a few times. This rearrangement joins TRBV14 to TRBJ1-2, with D tentatively TRBD1 (6 bases). With 4 bases removed from V and 6 bases from J, the gap between germline ends came to 18 bases. Germline-derived CDR1 and CDR2 are SGHDN and FVKESK. This CDR3 comprises 15 residues. CDR3 nucleotides: TGTGCCAGCAGCCCATCTTGGGCGTACAGGGATGGCTACACCTTC. Its protein product is CASSPSWAYRDGYTF.

This clonotype was counted only a few times. The chain combines TRBV7-9 with TRBJ2-1; maybe TRBD1 (6 bases). Trimming left V 4 bases short and J 3 bases short, with 16 bases between. Germline V gene lookup returns CDR1 SEHNR and CDR2 FQNEAQ (reference sequence). This CDR3 comprises 16 residues. CDR3 in amino acids: CASSSGPQGYYNEQFF. CDR3 nucleotide sequence: TGTGCCAGCAGCTCCGGCCCCCAGGGGTACTACAATGAGCAGTTCTTC.

This clonotype was seen a few times. The V gene is TRBV5-1, the J gene TRBJ2-4; 9 nucleotides line up with TRBD2. CDR3 length equals 13 residues. J was trimmed by 9 bases and V by 4 bases; bases with no gene match: 5. Germline V gives CDR1 SGHRS, CDR2 YFSETQ. The CDR3 DNA reads as TGCGCCAGCAGCATGACAGCGGGGGGCATTCAGTACTTC. Translation: CASSMTAGGIQYF.

This clonotype showed up just a few times. The rearrangement links TRBV20-1 to TRBJ1-3; D is perhaps TRBD1 (5 bases). The CDR3 totals 11 residues. The V gene's germline CDR1 is DFQATT and CDR2 SNEGSKA (reference sequence). V lost 5 bases, J lost 8 bases, and 10 bases lay in between. CDR3: CSAVRGDTIYF. The CDR3 bases are TGCAGTGCTGTAAGGGGAGACACCATATATTTT.

Ten or more counts support this clonotype. The V call is TRBV5-1, the J call TRBJ1-1; D gene uncertain. V gave up 4 bases and J gave up 3 bases, with 16 bases separating them. The CDR3 covers 15 residues. The germline V gene has CDR1 SGHRS and CDR2 YFSETQ. This CDR3 is CASSQGRGGDTEAFF. The DNA for the CDR3 is TGCGCCAGCAGCCAAGGCCGAGGTGGTGACACTGAAGCTTTCTTT.

This clonotype was seen more than once but under ten times. V and J are TRBV5-1 and TRBJ2-5; TRBD2 aligns across 11 bases. The V and J ends lost 3 bases and 2 bases, in that order; junction bases with no gene match: 9. This CDR3 is 17 amino acids long. Germline V gene sequence: CDR1 SGHRS, CDR2 YFSETQ. The CDR3 region has the DNA TGCGCCAGCAGCTCGCTACTAGCGGGGGTAGAACAAGAGACCCAGTACTTC. Residues: CASSSLLAGVEQETQYF.

A few counts support this clonotype. V and J are TRBV6-5 and TRBJ2-3; D perhaps matches TRBD2 (7 bases). Germline CDR1 and CDR2: MNHEY and SVGAGI. The CDR3 sequence is 16 residues long. Trimming pared 4 bases from V and 4 bases from J, leaving 18 bases between. The CDR3 DNA sequence: TGTGCCAGCAGTTCGATACTAGCGAGGGGGTCAGATACGCAGTATTTT. This gives the protein CASSSILARGSDTQYF.

In its sample, this clonotype was seen a few times. The chain uses TRBV5-1 and TRBJ1-5; no firm D call. The CDR3 has 15 amino acids. Trimming took 4 bases from V and 1 from J, leaving 12 bases between them. CDR1 and CDR2 from the germline V gene are SGHRS and YFSETQ. This CDR3 reads CASSVGPESNQPQHF. The CDR3 DNA reads as TGCGCCAGCAGCGTGGGCCCTGAGAGCAATCAGCCCCAGCATTTT.

In its sample, this clonotype was seen a few times. The J gene is TRBJ2-5, the V gene TRBV6-1; 10 bases are shared with TRBD2. V lost 6 bases, J lost 4 bases, and 5 bases stayed unmatched. CDR3 length: 14 amino acids. Germline V CDR1 and CDR2: MNHNS, SASEGT. The CDR3 region is CASRLRTSGETQYF. The DNA for the CDR3 is TGTGCCAGCAGGTTAAGGACTAGCGGAGAGACCCAGTACTTC.

The chain couples TRBV15 to TRBJ2-3; D gene uncertain. The CDR3 loop spans 15 amino acids. V was clipped by 0 bases and J by 5 bases, with 12 bases between them. The germline V gene has CDR1 LNHNV and CDR2 YYDKDF (reference sequence). CDR3 sequence: CATSRESRVGDTQYF. In DNA form, the CDR3 reads TGTGCCACCAGCAGAGAATCTCGGGTCGGAGATACGCAGTATTTT.

The chain combines TRBV6-2 or TRBV6-3 with TRBJ2-3, with TRBD2 matching 7 bases. The germline gives CDR1 MNHEY, CDR2 SVGEGT. J gave up 1 base and V 5 bases, and 9 bases lay outside the gene matches. The CDR3 loop spans 16 amino acids. DNA for the CDR3: TGTGCCAGCAGTCCCGTTACTAGCGCGGGCACAGATACGCAGTATTTT. It encodes CASSPVTSAGTDTQYF.

The chain carries TRBV29-1 and TRBJ2-4; 8 bases fit TRBD1. CDR1 and CDR2 (germline): SQVTM, ANQGSEA. The V gene end was trimmed by 4 bases and the J gene end by 5 bases; junction bases not matched to a gene: 7. This CDR3 is built from 14 residues. This CDR3 is CSVGTGINQNIQYF. CDR3 coding DNA: TGCAGCGTTGGGACAGGGATTAACCAAAACATTCAGTACTTC.